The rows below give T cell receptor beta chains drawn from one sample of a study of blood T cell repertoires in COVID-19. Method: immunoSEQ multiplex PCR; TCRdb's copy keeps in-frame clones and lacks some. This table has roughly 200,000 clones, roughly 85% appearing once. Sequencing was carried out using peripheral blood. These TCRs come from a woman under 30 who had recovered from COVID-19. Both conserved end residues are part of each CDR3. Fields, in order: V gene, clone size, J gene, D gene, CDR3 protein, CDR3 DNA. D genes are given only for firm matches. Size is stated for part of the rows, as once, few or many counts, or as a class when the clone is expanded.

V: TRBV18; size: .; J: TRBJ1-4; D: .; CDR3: CASSPPERTNEKLFF; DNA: TGTGCCAGCTCACCACCGGAGAGAACTAATGAAAAACTGTTTTTT
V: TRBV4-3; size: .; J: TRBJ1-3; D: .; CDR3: CASSQDSTAGNTIYF; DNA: TGCGCCAGCAGCCAAGATTCTACAGCTGGAAACACCATATATTTT
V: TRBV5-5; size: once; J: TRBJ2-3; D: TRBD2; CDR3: CASSLPGAGEDTQYF; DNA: TGTGCCAGCAGCTTGCCTGGGGCGGGAGAGGATACGCAGTATTTT
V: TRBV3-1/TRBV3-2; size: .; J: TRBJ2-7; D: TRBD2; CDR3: CASSPGLAGDRVREQYF; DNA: TGTGCCAGCAGCCCGGGACTAGCGGGAGATAGAGTACGCGAGCAGTACTTC
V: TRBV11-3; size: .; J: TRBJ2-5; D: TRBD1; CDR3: CASSSRDRVETQYF; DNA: TGTGCCAGCAGCTCCAGGGACAGGGTGGAGACCCAGTACTTC
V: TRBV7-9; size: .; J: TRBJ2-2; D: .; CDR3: CASRLASGKNTGELFF; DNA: TGTGCCAGCAGGCTGGCGTCAGGGAAGAACACCGGGGAGCTGTTTTTT
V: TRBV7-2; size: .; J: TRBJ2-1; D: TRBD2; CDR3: CASRGWGLAGEGSYNEQFF; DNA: TGTGCCAGCAGGGGGTGGGGACTAGCGGGAGAGGGGTCTTACAATGAGCAGTTCTTC
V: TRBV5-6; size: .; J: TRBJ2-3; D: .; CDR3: CASSLRGNTQYF; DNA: TGTGCCAGCAGCTTAAGGGGGAATACGCAGTATTTT
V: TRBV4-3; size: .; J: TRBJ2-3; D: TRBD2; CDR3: CARSQGGVRGGADTQYF; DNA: TGCGCCCGCAGCCAAGGGGGCGTGCGGGGGGGGGCAGATACGCAGTATTTT
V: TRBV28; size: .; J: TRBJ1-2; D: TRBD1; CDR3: CASILQGELGGYTF; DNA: TGTGCCAGCATCCTCCAGGGGGAGTTAGGGGGCTACACCTTC
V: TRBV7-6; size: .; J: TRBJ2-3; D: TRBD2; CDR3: CASRGSSGIYDTQYF; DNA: TGTGCCAGCAGGGGCTCTAGCGGGATATACGATACGCAGTATTTT
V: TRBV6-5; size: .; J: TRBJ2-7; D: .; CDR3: CASSPHSRSYEQYF; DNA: TGTGCCAGCAGTCCCCATAGCAGATCCTACGAGCAGTACTTC
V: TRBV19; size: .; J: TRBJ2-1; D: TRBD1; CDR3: CASSSHQGAFGDEQFF; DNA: TGTGCCAGTAGTTCTCACCAGGGGGCCTTCGGAGATGAGCAGTTCTTC
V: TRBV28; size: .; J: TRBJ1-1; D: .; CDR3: CATKEVDTEAFF; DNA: TGTGCCACTAAGGAGGTGGACACTGAAGCTTTCTTT
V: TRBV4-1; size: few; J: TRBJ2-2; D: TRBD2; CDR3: CASSQLIPGLAGSGELFF; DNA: TGCGCCAGCAGCCAGCTGATCCCGGGACTAGCGGGATCCGGGGAGCTGTTTTTT
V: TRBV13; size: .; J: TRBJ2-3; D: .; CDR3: CASSLRGTDTQYF; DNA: TGTGCCAGCAGCTTACGCGGCACAGATACGCAGTATTTT
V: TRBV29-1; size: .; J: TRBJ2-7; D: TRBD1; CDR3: CSVDFGTGSYEQYF; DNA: TGCAGCGTTGACTTTGGGACAGGCTCCTACGAGCAGTACTTC
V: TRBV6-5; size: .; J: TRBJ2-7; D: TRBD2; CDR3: CASTLAGGNSYEQYF; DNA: TGTGCCAGCACCCTAGCGGGAGGTAACTCCTACGAGCAGTACTTC
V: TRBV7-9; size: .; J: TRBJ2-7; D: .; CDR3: CASSGQTYEQYF; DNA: TGTGCCAGCTCCGGACAGACCTACGAGCAGTACTTC
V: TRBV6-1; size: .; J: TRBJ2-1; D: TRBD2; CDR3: CASSGTSGRSYNEQFF; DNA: TGTGCCAGCAGTGGGACTAGCGGGAGGTCCTACAATGAGCAGTTCTTC
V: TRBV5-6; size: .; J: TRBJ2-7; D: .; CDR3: CASSLGWRDTYEQYF; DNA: TGTGCCAGCAGCTTGGGGTGGCGGGATACCTACGAGCAGTACTTC
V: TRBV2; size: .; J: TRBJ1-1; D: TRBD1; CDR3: CASRPNSNRGTEAFF; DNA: TGTGCCAGCAGACCTAATTCAAACAGGGGCACTGAAGCTTTCTTT
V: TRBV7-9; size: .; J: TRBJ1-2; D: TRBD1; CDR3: CASSLETGGYGYTF; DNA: TGTGCCAGCAGCTTAGAAACAGGGGGCTATGGCTACACCTTC
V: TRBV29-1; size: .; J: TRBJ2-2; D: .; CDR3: CSVVAGPTNTGELFF; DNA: TGCAGCGTTGTGGCTGGTCCCACGAACACCGGGGAGCTGTTTTTT
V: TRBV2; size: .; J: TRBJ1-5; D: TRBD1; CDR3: CASAPPDRGNQPQHF; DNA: TGTGCCAGCGCCCCCCCAGACAGGGGCAATCAGCCCCAGCATTTT
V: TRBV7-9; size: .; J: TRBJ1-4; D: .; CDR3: CASSPGTVATGKLFF; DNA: TGTGCCAGCAGCCCAGGGACTGTCGCCACGGGGAAACTGTTTTTT
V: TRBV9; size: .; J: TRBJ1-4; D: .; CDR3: CASSVSGANEKLFF; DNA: TGTGCCAGCAGCGTGTCGGGGGCTAATGAAAAACTGTTTTTT
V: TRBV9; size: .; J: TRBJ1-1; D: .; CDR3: CASRNRENTEAFF; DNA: TGTGCCAGCAGAAACCGGGAGAACACTGAAGCTTTCTTT
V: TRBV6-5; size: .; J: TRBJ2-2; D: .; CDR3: CASRISAGGELFF; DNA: TGTGCCAGCAGAATCAGCGCCGGGGGTGAGCTGTTTTTT
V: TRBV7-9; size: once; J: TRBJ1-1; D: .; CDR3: CASSLVDTEAFF; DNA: TGTGCCAGCAGCTTAGTAGACACTGAAGCTTTCTTT
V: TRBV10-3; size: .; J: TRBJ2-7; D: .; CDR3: CAISESNRVSHEQYF; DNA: TGTGCCATCAGTGAGTCTAACAGGGTCTCCCACGAGCAGTACTTC
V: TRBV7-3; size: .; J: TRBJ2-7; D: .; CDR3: CASSRQASTLYEQYF; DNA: TGTGCCAGCAGCCGACAGGCCTCTACCCTCTACGAGCAGTACTTC
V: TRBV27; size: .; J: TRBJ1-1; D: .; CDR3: CASSLRGGHNEAFF; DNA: TGTGCCAGCAGTTTAAGGGGGGGGCATAATGAAGCTTTCTTT
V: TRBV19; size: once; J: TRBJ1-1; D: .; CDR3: CASSQGHNTEAFF; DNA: TGTGCCAGTAGCCAGGGCCATAACACTGAAGCTTTCTTT
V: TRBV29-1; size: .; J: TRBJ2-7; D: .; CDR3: CRTFGQGFYYEQYF; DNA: TGCAGAACTTTCGGTCAGGGGTTTTACTACGAGCAGTACTTC
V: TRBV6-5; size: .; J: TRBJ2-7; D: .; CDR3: CASSWASGYEQYF; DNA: TGTGCCAGCAGTTGGGCGTCCGGATACGAGCAGTACTTC
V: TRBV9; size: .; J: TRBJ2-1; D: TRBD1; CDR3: CASSVEGTGKNEQFF; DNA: TGTGCCAGCAGCGTAGAAGGGACAGGGAAGAATGAGCAGTTCTTC
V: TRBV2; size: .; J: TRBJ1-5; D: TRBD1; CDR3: CASSAGQTNSNQPQHF; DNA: TGTGCCAGCAGTGCGGGACAGACTAATAGCAATCAGCCCCAGCATTTT
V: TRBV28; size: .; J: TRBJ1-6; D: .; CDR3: CASSSPNSPLHF; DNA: TGTGCCAGCAGTTCCCCAAATTCACCCCTCCACTTT
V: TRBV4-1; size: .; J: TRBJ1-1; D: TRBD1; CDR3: CASSQGQGRNTEAFF; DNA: TGCGCCAGCAGCCAAGGACAGGGGCGAAACACTGAAGCTTTCTTT
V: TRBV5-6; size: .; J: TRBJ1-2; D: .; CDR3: CASSFRQDLANYGYTF; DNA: TGTGCCAGCAGCTTTCGACAGGACCTAGCTAACTATGGCTACACCTTC
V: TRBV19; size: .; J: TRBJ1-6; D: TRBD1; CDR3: CATTRGRGIDSPLHF; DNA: TGTGCCACGACGCGGGGCAGGGGGATTGATTCACCCCTCCACTTT
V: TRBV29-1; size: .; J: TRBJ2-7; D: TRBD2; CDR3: CSVDDSGSYEQYF; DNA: TGCAGCGTTGATGACAGCGGGAGCTACGAGCAGTACTTC
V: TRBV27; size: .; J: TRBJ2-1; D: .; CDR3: CASRGGGRSSYNEQFF; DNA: TGTGCCAGCAGGGGGGGAGGTCGGAGCTCCTACAATGAGCAGTTCTTC
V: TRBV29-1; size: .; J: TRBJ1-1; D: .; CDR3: CSVYVSGEGGTEAFF; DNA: TGCAGCGTTTACGTTAGCGGTGAGGGAGGAACTGAAGCTTTCTTT
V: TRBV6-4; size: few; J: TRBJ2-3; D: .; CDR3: CASSDQVTDTQYF; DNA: TGTGCCAGCAGTGACCAGGTTACAGATACGCAGTATTTT
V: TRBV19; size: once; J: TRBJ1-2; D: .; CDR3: CASSIKGRGYGYTF; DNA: TGTGCCAGTAGTATAAAGGGCAGGGGTTATGGCTACACCTTC
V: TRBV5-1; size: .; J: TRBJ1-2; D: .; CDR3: CASTKGTLWGDGYTF; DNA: TGCGCCAGCACCAAAGGGACCCTCTGGGGGGATGGCTACACCTTC
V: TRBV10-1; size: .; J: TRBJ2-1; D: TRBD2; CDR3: CASSGYGTSGRHNEQFF; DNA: TGCGCCAGCAGTGGATACGGGACTAGCGGGAGACACAATGAGCAGTTCTTC
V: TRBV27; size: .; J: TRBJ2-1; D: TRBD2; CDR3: CASSQTSGVGNEQFF; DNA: TGTGCCAGCAGCCAGACTAGCGGGGTAGGCAATGAGCAGTTCTTC
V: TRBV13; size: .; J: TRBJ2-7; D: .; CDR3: CASSWPSGSGGYEQYF; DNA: TGTGCCAGCAGCTGGCCATCGGGTAGCGGTGGATACGAGCAGTACTTC
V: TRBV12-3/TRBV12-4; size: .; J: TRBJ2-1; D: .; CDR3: CASSPEDEQFF; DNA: TGTGCCAGCAGCCCGGAGGATGAGCAGTTCTTC
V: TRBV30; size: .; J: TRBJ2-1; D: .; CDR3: CAWSVRDEQFF; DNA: TGTGCCTGGAGTGTCCGGGATGAGCAGTTCTTC
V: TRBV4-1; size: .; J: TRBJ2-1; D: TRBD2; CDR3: CASSQDAISGRVGFF; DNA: TGCGCCAGCAGCCAAGATGCGATTAGCGGGAGGGTTGGGTTCTTC
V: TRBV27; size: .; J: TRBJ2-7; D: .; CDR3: CASRTLGGNVYEQYF; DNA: TGTGCCAGCAGGACGTTGGGGGGAAACGTCTACGAGCAGTACTTC
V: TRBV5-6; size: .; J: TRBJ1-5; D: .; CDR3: CASSYGRVSNQPQHF; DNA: TGTGCCAGCAGCTATGGCAGGGTAAGCAATCAGCCCCAGCATTTT
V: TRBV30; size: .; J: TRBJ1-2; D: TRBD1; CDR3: CAWNPTGGKWGYTF; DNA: TGTGCCTGGAATCCGACAGGGGGGAAATGGGGCTACACCTTC
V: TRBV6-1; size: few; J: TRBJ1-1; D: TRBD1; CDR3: CASSDGQVGFTEAFF; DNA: TGTGCCAGCAGTGATGGACAGGTTGGTTTCACTGAAGCTTTCTTT
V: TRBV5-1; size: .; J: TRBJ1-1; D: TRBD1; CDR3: CASSLGDRDLTEAFF; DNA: TGCGCCAGCAGCTTAGGGGACAGGGATTTGACTGAAGCTTTCTTT
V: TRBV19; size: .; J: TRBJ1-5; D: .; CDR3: CASSGGYQPQHF; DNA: TGTGCCAGTAGTGGAGGGTATCAGCCCCAGCATTTT